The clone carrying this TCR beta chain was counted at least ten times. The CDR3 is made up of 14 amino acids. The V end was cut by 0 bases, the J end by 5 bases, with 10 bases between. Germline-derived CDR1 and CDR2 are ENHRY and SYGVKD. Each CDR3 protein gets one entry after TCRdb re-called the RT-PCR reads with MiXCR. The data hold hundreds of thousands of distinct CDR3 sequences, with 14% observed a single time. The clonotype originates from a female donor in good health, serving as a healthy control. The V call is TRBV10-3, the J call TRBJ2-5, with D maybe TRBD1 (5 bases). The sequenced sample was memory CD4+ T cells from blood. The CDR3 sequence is CAISESQGRETQYF. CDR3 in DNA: TGTGCCATCAGTGAGTCCCAGGGTCGTGAGACCCAGTACTTC.